This entry features one T cell receptor (beta chain) sequence. What it binds is not known. The PCR had 60 Vbeta and 13 Jbeta primers. Using immunoSEQ multiplex PCR, the repertoire was profiled, and TCRdb retains in-frame clones only, with some absent. The sample includes around 78,000 clones. This record comes from a study of cytomegalovirus exposure and HLA in healthy donors. In the study overall: Earlier sequencing of about 179 million T cells yielded around 100 million unique TCR beta sequences. General observations from the study: Across donors, most TCRs were seen rarely, yet some public ones were widespread.

There are 13 residues in the CDR3. Germline CDR1 reads LGHNT; CDR2 reads FRNRAP. V lost 8 bases and J 5 bases, leaving 16 bases between the germline ends. The TCR sequence derives from a man aged 18-30 years in good health and CMV-seropositive. Sequencing was carried out using PBMCs. The V gene is TRBV12-5, the J gene TRBJ2-7, with a tentative D call TRBD1 (6 bases). CDR3 DNA: TGTGCTAGTTCGAGGGGGACCGATCACGAGCAGTACTTC. The encoded protein is CASSRGTDHEQYF.